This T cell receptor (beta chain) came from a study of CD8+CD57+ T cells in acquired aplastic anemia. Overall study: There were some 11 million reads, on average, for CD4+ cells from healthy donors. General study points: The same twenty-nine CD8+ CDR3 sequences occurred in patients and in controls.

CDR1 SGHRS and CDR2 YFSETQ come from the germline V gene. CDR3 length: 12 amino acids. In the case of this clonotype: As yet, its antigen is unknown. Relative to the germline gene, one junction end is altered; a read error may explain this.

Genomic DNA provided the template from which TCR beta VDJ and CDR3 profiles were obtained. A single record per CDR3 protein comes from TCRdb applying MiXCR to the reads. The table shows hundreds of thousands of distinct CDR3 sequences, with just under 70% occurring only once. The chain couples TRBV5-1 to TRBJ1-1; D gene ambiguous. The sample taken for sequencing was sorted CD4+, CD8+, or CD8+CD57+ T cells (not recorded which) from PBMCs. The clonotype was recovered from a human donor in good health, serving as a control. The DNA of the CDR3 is TGTGCCAGCAGCTTTTCAACAGCTGATGCTTTCTTT. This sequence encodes CASSFSTADAFF.